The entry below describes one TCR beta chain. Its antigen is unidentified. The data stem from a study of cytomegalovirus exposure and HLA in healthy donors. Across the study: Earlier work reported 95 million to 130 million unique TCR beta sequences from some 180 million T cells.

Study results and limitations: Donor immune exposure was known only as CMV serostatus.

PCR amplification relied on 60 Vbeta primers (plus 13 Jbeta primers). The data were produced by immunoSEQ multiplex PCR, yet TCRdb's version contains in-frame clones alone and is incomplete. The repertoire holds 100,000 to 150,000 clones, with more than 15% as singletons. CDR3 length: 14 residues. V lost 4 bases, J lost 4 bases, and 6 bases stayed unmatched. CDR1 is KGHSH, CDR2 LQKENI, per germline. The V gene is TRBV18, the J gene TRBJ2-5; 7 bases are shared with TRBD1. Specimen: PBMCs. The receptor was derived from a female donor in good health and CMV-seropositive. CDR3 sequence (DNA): TGTGCCAGCTCACACCAGACAGGGCGAGAGACCCAGTACTTC. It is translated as CASSHQTGRETQYF.